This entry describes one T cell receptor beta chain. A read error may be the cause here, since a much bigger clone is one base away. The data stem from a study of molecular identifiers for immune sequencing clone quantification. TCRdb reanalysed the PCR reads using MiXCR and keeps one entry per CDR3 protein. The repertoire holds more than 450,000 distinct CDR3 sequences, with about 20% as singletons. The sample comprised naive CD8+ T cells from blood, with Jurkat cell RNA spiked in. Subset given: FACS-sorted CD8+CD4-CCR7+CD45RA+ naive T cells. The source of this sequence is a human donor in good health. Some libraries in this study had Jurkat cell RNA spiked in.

CDR3 amino acids: CVSSNRQASREKLFF. As DNA, the CDR3 is TGTGTCAGCAGCAATCGGCAGGCGTCACGGGAAAAACTGTTTTTT. This chain uses TRBV7-6 with TRBJ1-4; the D is unclear. The CDR3 spans 15 residues. Germline lookup yields CDR1 SGHVS and CDR2 FNYEAQ.